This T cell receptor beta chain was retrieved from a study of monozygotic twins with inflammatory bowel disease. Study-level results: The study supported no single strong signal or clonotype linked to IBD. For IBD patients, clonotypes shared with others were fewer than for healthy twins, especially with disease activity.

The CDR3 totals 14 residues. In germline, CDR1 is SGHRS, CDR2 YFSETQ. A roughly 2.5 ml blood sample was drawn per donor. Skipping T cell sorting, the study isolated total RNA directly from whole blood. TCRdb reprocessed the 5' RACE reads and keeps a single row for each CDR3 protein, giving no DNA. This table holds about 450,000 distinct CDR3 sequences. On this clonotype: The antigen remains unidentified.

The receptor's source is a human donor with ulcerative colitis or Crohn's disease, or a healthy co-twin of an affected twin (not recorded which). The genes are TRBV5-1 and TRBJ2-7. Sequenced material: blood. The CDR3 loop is CASSLGGGFNEQYF.